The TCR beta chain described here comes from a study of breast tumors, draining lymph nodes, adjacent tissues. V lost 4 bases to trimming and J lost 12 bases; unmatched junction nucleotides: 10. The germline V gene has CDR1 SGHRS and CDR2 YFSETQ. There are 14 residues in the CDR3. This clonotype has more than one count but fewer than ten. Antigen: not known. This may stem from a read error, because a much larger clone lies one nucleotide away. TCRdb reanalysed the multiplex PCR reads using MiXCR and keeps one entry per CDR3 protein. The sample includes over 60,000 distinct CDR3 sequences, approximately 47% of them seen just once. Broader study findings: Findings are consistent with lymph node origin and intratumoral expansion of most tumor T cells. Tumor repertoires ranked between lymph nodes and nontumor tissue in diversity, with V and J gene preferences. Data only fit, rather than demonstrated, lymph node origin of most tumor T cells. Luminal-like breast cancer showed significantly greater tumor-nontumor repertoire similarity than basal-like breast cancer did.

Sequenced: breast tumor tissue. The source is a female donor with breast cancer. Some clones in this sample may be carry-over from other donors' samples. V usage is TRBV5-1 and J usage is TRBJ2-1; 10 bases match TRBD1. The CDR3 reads CASSAGTGEIRQFF. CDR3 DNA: TGCGCCAGCAGCGCCGGGACAGGGGAAATCCGGCAGTTCTTC. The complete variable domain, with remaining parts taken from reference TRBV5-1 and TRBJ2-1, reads KAGVTQTPRYLIKTRGQQVTLSCSPISGHRSVSWYQQTPGQGLQFLFEYFSETQRNKGNFPGRFSGRQFSNSRSEMNVSTLELGDSALYLCASSAGTGEIRQFFGPGTRLTVL.